Below, one T cell receptor beta chain is given with its context. CDR1 is GTSNPN and CDR2 is SVGIG in the germline V gene (reference sequence). Trimming took off 0 bases at V and 7 bases at J, with 12 bases between the two ends. The CDR3 length is 13 residues. Data came from immunoSEQ multiplex PCR; TCRdb stores just in-frame clones and leaves some out. The sample gives under 400,000 clones, roughly 88% of which show up once; less than 3.5% is in the top ten. These data belong to a study of blood T cell repertoires in COVID-19. About the study: From T cells, B-cell-depleted T cells, or PBMCs came the material, which was cDNA or gDNA.

This TCR was recovered from a woman under 40 with COVID-19, enrolled during active disease. Sequences were obtained from peripheral blood. The chain has TRBV30 and TRBJ1-2; D possibly corresponds to TRBD1 (5 bases). CDR3 DNA: TGTGCCTGGAGTGTAGGGGCCGGACCTGGCTACACCTTC. Protein product: CAWSVGAGPGYTF.